Each of the 22 T cell receptor beta chains below was sequenced from the same sample in a study of blood T cell repertoires in COVID-19. Repertoires were generated with immunoSEQ multiplex PCR, while TCRdb's copy carries only in-frame clones and drops some. Of 200,000 to 300,000 clones detected, 84% appear once; the ten largest clones hold 8.6%. Source material: peripheral blood. The origin of the receptors is a human donor in a cohort sampled during active COVID-19.

The CDR3 spells CASSSGSAPGIFF. The CDR3, as DNA: TGTGCCAGCAGCTCCGGCTCCGCTCCAGGGATATTTTTT. The chain carries TRBV7-9 and TRBJ1-4, with D possibly being TRBD1 (5 bases). This CDR3 comprises 13 residues. The germline V and J ends were trimmed by 4 bases and 17 bases, with 20 bases remaining between them. From germline, CDR1 is SEHNR and CDR2 FQNEAQ (reference sequence).

CDR3 protein: CASSPSGLAKNIQYF. The CDR3 bases are TGTGCCAGCAGCCCCAGCGGACTAGCCAAAAACATTCAGTACTTC. The chain is built from TRBV11-1 and TRBJ2-4, with TRBD2 as a possible D gene (5 bases). Germline-derived CDR1 and CDR2 are SGHAT and FQDESV (reference sequence). The CDR3 runs 15 residues. Trimming stripped 5 bases from V and 0 bases from J, with 11 bases between.

The chain links TRBV5-1 to TRBJ1-1, with 9 bases lining up with TRBD1. Germline V gene lookup returns CDR1 SGHRS and CDR2 YFSETQ. Trimming cost V 4 bases and J 5 bases; bases outside gene matches: 9. The CDR3 loop spans 15 amino acids. The DNA of the CDR3 is TGCGCCAGCAGCAATCCGGACAGGGGAAAAACTGAAGCTTTCTTT. It is translated as CASSNPDRGKTEAFF.

The V gene is TRBV10-1, the J gene TRBJ2-3, with D perhaps matching TRBD2 (6 bases). Trimming cost V 4 bases and J 5 bases, with 13 bases left between them. This CDR3 has 14 amino acids. The germline CDR1 and CDR2 sequences are WNHNN and SYGVQD (reference sequence). The chain's CDR3 is CASSVGGNVDTQYF. Here the CDR3 DNA reads TGCGCCAGCAGTGTAGGAGGGAATGTAGATACGCAGTATTTT.

This clone was observed a handful of times. This sequence joins TRBV18 and TRBJ2-1; TRBD2 matches at 7 bases. The CDR3 sequence is 14 residues long. J gave up 7 bases and V 0 bases, and 3 bases lay outside the gene matches. Germline assignment: CDR1 KGHSH and CDR2 LQKENI. As DNA, the CDR3 is TGTGCCAGCTCACCACCGGCGGGAGCAAATGAGCAGTTCTTC. Encoded protein: CASSPPAGANEQFF.

J is TRBJ1-1 and V is TRBV5-1, with no clear D. The CDR3 runs to 15 residues. V lost 4 bases and J 10 bases, leaving 23 bases between the germline ends. Germline CDR1 is SGHRS and CDR2 is YFSETQ. This CDR3 is CASSLGTGSQRRAFF. The CDR3, as DNA: TGCGCCAGCAGCCTGGGAACCGGTTCGCAGCGGAGAGCTTTCTTT.

There are a few counts of this clone. The V and J genes are TRBV23-1 and TRBJ2-7, with D perhaps TRBD2 (5 bases). TRBV23-1 is an ORF, and what it does is uncertain. V lost 8 bases to trimming and J lost 1 base, with 9 bases between them. The CDR3 is 12 residues long. CDR3: CASGGLSYEQYF. The CDR3 nucleotides are TGCGCCAGCGGAGGACTTTCCTACGAGCAGTACTTC.

The J gene is TRBJ1-3, the V gene TRBV7-9; no clear D. Per the germline V gene, CDR1 is SEHNR and CDR2 is FQNEAQ (reference sequence). This CDR3 spans 16 amino acids. V shed 0 bases and J shed 0 bases, with 9 bases lying between them. The CDR3 loop reads CASSLAQVYSGNTIYF. Written as DNA, the CDR3 is TGTGCCAGCAGCTTAGCGCAGGTCTACTCTGGAAACACCATATATTTT.

The V and J genes are TRBV5-1 and TRBJ2-2; possible D gene TRBD2, 5 bases. Germline V gives CDR1 SGHRS, CDR2 YFSETQ. The CDR3 loop spans 16 amino acids. V was trimmed by 3 bases and J by 2 bases, leaving 14 bases between them. DNA for the CDR3: TGCGCCAGCAGCTCCCCTCGGACGGGAAACACCGGGGAGCTGTTTTTT. It translates to CASSSPRTGNTGELFF. The full variable domain, in which reference TRBV5-1 and TRBJ2-2 provide the parts outside the CDR3, is KAGVTQTPRYLIKTRGQQVTLSCSPISGHRSVSWYQQTPGQGLQFLFEYFSETQRNKGNFPGRFSGRQFSNSRSEMNVSTLELGDSALYLCASSSPRTGNTGELFFGEGSRLTVL.

The J gene is TRBJ1-4, the V gene TRBV5-1; no clear D. The CDR3 spans 13 residues. Germline V gene lookup returns CDR1 SGHRS and CDR2 YFSETQ. Trimming pared 5 bases from V and 4 bases from J, leaving 9 bases between. CDR3 coding DNA: TGCGCCAGCAGGGTCCTATTTAATGAAAAACTGTTTTTT. Its protein product is CASRVLFNEKLFF.

CDR3: CASSPDREHTEAFF. CDR3 nucleotides: TGTGCCAGCTCACCGGACAGGGAGCACACTGAAGCTTTCTTT. This chain connects TRBV18 to TRBJ1-1, with 8 bases lining up with TRBD1. Unmatched junction bases numbered 3, after V lost 3 bases and J lost 3 bases. The CDR3 loop spans 14 amino acids. Germline V CDR1 and CDR2: KGHSH, LQKENI.

This clone showed up just a few times. The chain couples TRBV27 to TRBJ1-6, with 9 bases matching TRBD1. Germline assignment: CDR1 MNHEY and CDR2 SMNVEV (reference sequence). Losses at the gene ends were 5 bases for V and 8 bases for J; bases not matched to a gene: 10. This CDR3 has 16 residues. The DNA for the CDR3 is TGTGCCAGCAGTCCGGGACAGGGTAAAAATTATTCACCCCTCCACTTT. It encodes CASSPGQGKNYSPLHF.

V usage is TRBV28 and J usage is TRBJ2-1; the match to TRBD2 covers 7 bases. This CDR3 region has 14 residues. The germline gives CDR1 MDHEN, CDR2 SYDVKM. Germline trimming cut 5 bases from V and 7 bases from J; bases unmatched to any gene: 8. Here the CDR3 reads CASSPPTSLNEQFF. Written as DNA, the CDR3 is TGTGCCAGCAGTCCGCCGACTAGCTTAAATGAGCAGTTCTTC.

The chain uses TRBV18 and TRBJ1-2, with 7 nucleotides matching TRBD1. The CDR3 is made up of 17 amino acids. The junction had 9 bases not matched to a gene; V was cut back by 0 bases and J by 2 bases. Germline values: CDR1 KGHSH, CDR2 LQKENI. CDR3 DNA: TGTGCCAGCTCACCACCTGGCAGGGGGGAATCCAACTATGGCTACACCTTC. Residues: CASSPPGRGESNYGYTF.

This rearrangement joins TRBV2 to TRBJ1-2; D may be TRBD1 (6 bases). The V end was cut by 2 bases, the J end by 1 base, with 11 bases between. The CDR3 covers 15 residues. In germline, CDR1 is SNHLY, CDR2 FYNNEI. The CDR3 reads CASSEFGQFNYGYTF. In DNA, the CDR3 is TGTGCCAGCAGTGAATTTGGACAGTTTAACTATGGCTACACCTTC. Using reference TRBV2 and TRBJ1-2 for the parts outside the CDR3, the full variable domain is EPEVTQTPSHQVTQMGQEVILRCVPISNHLYFYWYRQILGQKVEFLVSFYNNEISEKSEIFDDQFSVERPDGSNFTLKIRSTKLEDSAMYFCASSEFGQFNYGYTFGSGTRLTVV.

This chain uses TRBV7-9 with TRBJ2-5; a possible D gene is TRBD2 (5 bases). The V end was cut by 0 bases, the J end by 5 bases, with 13 bases between. The germline V gene encodes CDR1 SEHNR and CDR2 FQNEAQ (reference sequence). The CDR3 covers 15 residues. CDR3 bases: TGTGCCAGCAGCTTAGCGCTGGGAGCTTGGGAGACCCAGTACTTC. Translating gives CASSLALGAWETQYF.

The chain employs TRBV7-6 and TRBJ1-1, with 7 bases lining up with TRBD1. CDR1 and CDR2 from the germline V gene are SGHVS and FNYEAQ. V was pared by 1 base and J by 1 base, with 3 bases of the junction left unmatched. The CDR3 is 15 residues long. DNA of the CDR3: TGTGCCAGCAGCTTAGTACAGGGGACGAACACTGAAGCTTTCTTT. Translating gives CASSLVQGTNTEAFF.

The rearrangement joins TRBV28 to TRBJ2-5, with 7 positions matching TRBD2. Germline CDR1 is MDHEN and CDR2 is SYDVKM. J lost 5 bases, V lost 2 bases, and 8 bases had no gene match. This CDR3 contains 15 residues. For the CDR3, the DNA is TGTGCCAGCAGTTTAAGGGAGGGGTTCAAGGAGACCCAGTACTTC. Amino acids: CASSLREGFKETQYF.

The rearrangement uses TRBV3-1 (or the pseudogene TRBV3-2) and TRBJ2-5; no reliable D call. Germline V gene lookup returns CDR1 LGHDT and CDR2 YNNKEL (reference sequence). Trimming pared 0 bases from V and 4 bases from J, leaving 9 bases between. This CDR3 comprises 14 residues. The CDR3 loop reads CASSQDSPGETQYF. In nucleotides, the CDR3 is TGTGCCAGCAGCCAAGATTCCCCGGGAGAGACCCAGTACTTC.

Points on this clone: One end of the junction fails to match germline, which may point to a read error. The rearrangement joins TRBV19 to TRBJ2-7; 12 nucleotides align to TRBD2. CDR1 and CDR2 from the germline V gene are LNHDA and SQIVND (reference sequence). CDR3 length: 16 residues. CDR3 protein: CASSPSASGRAYEQYF. CDR3 DNA sequence: TGTGCCAGTAGTCCCTCAGCTAGCGGGAGGGCCTATGAGCAGTACTTC.

This sequence joins TRBV13 and TRBJ1-1, with 7 bases lining up with TRBD1. CDR3 length equals 15 residues. Germline-derived CDR1 and CDR2 are PRHDT and FYEKMQ (reference sequence). V shed 5 bases, J shed 5 bases, and the junction held 11 bases outside the gene matches. The CDR3 sequence: CASSALGDRNTEAFF. In DNA, the CDR3 is TGTGCCAGCAGCGCTCTAGGGGACAGAAATACTGAAGCTTTCTTT.

V usage is TRBV28 and J usage is TRBJ2-4; 9 nucleotides agree with TRBD2. The CDR3 totals 15 residues. Germline CDR1 and CDR2: MDHEN and SYDVKM. V was clipped by 10 bases and J by 4 bases; unmatched bases: 11. This chain's CDR3 is CATWTSATKKNIQYF. The CDR3, as DNA: TGTGCCACCTGGACTAGCGCGACTAAAAAAAACATTCAGTACTTC.